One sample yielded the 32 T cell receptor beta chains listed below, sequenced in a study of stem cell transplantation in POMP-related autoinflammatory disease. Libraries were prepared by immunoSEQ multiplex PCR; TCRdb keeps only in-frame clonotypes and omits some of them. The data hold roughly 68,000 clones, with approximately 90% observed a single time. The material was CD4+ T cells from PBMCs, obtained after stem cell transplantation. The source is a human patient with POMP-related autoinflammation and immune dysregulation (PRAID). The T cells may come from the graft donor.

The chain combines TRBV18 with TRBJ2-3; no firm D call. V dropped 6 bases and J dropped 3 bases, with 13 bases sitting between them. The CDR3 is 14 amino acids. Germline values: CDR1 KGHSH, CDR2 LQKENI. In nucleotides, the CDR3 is TGTGCCAGCTCTCGGGTCCTTGGGACAGATACGCAGTATTTT. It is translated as CASSRVLGTDTQYF.

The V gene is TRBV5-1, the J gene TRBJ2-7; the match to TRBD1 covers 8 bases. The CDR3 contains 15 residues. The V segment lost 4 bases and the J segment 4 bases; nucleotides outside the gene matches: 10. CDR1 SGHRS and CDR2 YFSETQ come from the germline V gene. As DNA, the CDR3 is TGCGCCAGCAGCACTCCGACAGGGGCTAGTTACGAGCAGTACTTC. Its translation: CASSTPTGASYEQYF.

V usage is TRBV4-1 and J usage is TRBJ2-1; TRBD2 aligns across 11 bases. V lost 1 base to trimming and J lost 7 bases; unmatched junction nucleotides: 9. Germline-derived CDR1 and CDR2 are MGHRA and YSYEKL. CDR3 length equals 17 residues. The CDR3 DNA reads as TGCGCCAGCAGCCAAGGTCCACTAGCGGGAGTAAGAAATGAGCAGTTCTTC. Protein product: CASSQGPLAGVRNEQFF.

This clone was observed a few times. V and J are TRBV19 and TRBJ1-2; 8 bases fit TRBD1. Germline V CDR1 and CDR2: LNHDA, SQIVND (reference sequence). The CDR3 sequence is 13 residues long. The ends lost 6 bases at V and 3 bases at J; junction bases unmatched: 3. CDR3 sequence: CASRKQGDYGYTF. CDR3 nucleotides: TGTGCCAGTAGAAAACAGGGGGACTATGGCTACACCTTC.

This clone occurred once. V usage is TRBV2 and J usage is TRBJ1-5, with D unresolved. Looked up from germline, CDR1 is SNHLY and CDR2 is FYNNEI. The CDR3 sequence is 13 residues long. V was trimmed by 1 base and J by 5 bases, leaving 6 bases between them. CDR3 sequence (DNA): TGTGCCAGCAGTGAAGGGTCAGATCAGCCCCAGCATTTT. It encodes CASSEGSDQPQHF. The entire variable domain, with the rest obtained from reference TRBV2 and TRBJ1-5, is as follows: EPEVTQTPSHQVTQMGQEVILRCVPISNHLYFYWYRQILGQKVEFLVSFYNNEISEKSEIFDDQFSVERPDGSNFTLKIRSTKLEDSAMYFCASSEGSDQPQHFGDGTRLSIL.

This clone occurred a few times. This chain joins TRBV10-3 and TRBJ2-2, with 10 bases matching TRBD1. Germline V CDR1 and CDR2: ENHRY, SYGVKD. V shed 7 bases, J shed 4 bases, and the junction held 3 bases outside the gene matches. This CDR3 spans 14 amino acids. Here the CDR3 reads CAITGTGVTGELFF. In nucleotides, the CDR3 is TGTGCCATCACCGGGACAGGGGTCACCGGGGAGCTGTTTTTT.

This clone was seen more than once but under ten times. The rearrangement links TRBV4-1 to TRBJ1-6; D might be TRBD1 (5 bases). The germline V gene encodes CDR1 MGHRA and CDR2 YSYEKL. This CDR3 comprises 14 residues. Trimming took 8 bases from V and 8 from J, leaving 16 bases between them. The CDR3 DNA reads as TGCGCCAGCCGGCAGGGACGGTCGGATTCACCCCTCCACTTT. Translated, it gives CASRQGRSDSPLHF.

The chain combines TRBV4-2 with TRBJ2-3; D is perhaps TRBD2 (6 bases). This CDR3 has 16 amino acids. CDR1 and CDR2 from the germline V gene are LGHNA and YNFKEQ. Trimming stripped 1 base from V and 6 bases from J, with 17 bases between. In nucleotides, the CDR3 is TGTGCCAGCAGCCAAGGTCCCAACGGGGGAAAGGATACGCAGTATTTT. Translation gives CASSQGPNGGKDTQYF.

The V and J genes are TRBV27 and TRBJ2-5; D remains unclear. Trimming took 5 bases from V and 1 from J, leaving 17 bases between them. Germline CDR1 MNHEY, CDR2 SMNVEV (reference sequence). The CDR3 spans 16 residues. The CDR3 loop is CASSPIFPRSQETQYF. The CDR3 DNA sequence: TGTGCCAGCAGTCCTATATTCCCCCGCAGCCAAGAGACCCAGTACTTC.

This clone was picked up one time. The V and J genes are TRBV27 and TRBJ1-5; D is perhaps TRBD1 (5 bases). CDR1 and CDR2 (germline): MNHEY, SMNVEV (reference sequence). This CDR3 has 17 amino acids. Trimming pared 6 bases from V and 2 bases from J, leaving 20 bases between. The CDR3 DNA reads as TGTGCCAGCAGGGGAACCGGTGGAGGGGCCGGCAATCAGCCCCAGCATTTT. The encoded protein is CASRGTGGGAGNQPQHF.

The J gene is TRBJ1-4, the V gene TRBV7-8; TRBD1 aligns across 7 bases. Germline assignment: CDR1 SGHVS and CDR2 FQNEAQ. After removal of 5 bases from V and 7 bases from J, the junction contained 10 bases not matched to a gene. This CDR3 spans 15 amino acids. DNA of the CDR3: TGTGCCAGCAGCCCAAGACAGGGTAGAGGTGAAAAACTGTTTTTT. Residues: CASSPRQGRGEKLFF. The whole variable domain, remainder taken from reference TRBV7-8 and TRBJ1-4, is GAGVSQSPRYKVAKRGQDVALRCDPISGHVSLFWYQQALGQGPEFLTYFQNEAQLDKSGLPSDRFFAERPEGSVSTLKIQRTQQEDSAVYLCASSPRQGRGEKLFFGSGTQLSVL.

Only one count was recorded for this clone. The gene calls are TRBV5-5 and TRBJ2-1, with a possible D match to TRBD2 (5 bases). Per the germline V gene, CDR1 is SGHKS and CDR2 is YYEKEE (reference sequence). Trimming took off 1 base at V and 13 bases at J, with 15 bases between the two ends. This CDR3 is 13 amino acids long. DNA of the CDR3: TGTGCCAGCAGCTTGTTATTACGGGGTCCCCAGTTCTTC. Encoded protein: CASSLLLRGPQFF.

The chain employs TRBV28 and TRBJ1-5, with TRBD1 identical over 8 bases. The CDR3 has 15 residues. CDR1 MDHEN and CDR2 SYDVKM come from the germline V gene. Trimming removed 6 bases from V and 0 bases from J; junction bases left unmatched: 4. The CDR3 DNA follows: TGTGCCAGCAGGTGGACAGGGTATAGCAATCAGCCCCAGCATTTT. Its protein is CASRWTGYSNQPQHF.

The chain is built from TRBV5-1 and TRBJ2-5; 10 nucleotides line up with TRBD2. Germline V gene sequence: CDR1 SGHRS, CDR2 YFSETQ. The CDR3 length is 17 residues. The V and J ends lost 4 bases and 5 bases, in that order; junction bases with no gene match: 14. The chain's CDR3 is CASSNGLAGVPWETQYF. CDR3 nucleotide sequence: TGCGCCAGCAGCAATGGGCTAGCGGGGGTACCGTGGGAGACCCAGTACTTC.

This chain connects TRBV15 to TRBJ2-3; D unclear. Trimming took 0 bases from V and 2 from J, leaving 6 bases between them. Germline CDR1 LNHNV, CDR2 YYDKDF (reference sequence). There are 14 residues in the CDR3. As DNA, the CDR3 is TGTGCCACCAGCAGAGATGCGCTCACAGATACGCAGTATTTT. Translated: CATSRDALTDTQYF.

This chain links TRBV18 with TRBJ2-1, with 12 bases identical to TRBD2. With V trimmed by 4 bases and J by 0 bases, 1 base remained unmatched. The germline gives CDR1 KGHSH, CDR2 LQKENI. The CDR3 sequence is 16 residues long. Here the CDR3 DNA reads TGTGCCAGCTCACGGACTAGCGGGAACTCCTACAATGAGCAGTTCTTC. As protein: CASSRTSGNSYNEQFF.

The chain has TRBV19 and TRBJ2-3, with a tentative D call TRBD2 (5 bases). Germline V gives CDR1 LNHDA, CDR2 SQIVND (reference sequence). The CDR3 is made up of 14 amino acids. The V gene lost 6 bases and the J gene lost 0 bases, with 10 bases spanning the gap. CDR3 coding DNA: TGTGCCAGTAGGAGCGGCACAAGCACAGATACGCAGTATTTT. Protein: CASRSGTSTDTQYF.

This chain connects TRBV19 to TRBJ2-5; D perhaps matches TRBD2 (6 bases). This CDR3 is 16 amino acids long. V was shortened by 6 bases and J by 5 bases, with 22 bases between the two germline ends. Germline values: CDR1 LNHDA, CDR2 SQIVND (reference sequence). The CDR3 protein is CASSFGGFSGRETQYF. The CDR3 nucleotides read TGTGCCAGTAGCTTTGGCGGATTTAGCGGTCGGGAGACCCAGTACTTC.

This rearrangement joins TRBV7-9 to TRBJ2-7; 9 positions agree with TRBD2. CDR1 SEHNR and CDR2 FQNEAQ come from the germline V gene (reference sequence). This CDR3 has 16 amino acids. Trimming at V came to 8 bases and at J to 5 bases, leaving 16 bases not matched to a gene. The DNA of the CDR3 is TGTGCCAGCTCCTCGGGCGGGAGGGCCTACAGAAACGAGCAGTACTTC. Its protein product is CASSSGGRAYRNEQYF.

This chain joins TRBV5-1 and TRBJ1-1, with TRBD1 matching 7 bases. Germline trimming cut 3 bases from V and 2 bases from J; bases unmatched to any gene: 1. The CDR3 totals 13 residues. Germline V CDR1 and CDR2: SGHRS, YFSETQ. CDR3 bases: TGCGCCAGCAGCTGGGACAGAAACACTGAAGCTTTCTTT. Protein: CASSWDRNTEAFF.

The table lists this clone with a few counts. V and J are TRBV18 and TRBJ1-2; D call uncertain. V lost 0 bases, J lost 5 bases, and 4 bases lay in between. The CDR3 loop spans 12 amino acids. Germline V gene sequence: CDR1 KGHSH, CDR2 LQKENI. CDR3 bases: TGTGCCAGCTCACCACCTTCGTATGGCTACACCTTC. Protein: CASSPPSYGYTF.

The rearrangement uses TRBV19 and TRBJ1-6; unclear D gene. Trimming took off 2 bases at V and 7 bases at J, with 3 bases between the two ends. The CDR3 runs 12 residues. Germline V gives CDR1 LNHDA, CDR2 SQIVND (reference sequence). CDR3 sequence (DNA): TGTGCCAGTAGTATACTAAATTCACCCCTCCACTTT. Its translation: CASSILNSPLHF.

In DNA, the CDR3 is TGCGCCAGCAGCTTGGCCCCGGCCGGGACGGGGAACACCGGGGAGCTGTTTTTT. It specifies CASSLAPAGTGNTGELFF. V and J are TRBV5-1 and TRBJ2-2; tentatively, D is TRBD1 or TRBD2 (5 bases each). The CDR3 loop spans 18 amino acids. V lost 0 bases and J lost 1, with 16 bases in between. CDR1 and CDR2 from the germline V gene are SGHRS and YFSETQ.

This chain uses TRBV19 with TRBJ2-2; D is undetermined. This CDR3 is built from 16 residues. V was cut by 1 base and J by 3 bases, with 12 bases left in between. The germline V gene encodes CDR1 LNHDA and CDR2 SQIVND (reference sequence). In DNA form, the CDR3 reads TGTGCCAGTAGTATAGGACCCATCGGCTACACCGGGGAGCTGTTTTTT. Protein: CASSIGPIGYTGELFF. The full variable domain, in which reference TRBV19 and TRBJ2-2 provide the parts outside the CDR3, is DGGITQSPKYLFRKEGQNVTLSCEQNLNHDAMYWYRQDPGQGLRLIYYSQIVNDFQKGDIAEGYSVSREKKESFPLTVTSAQKNPTAFYLCASSIGPIGYTGELFFGEGSRLTVL.

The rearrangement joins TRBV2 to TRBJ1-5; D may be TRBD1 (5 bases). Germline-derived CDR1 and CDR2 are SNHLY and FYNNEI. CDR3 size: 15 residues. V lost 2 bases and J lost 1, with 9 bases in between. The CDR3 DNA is TGTGCCAGCAGTGAACAGGGTCTGAGCAATCAGCCCCAGCATTTT. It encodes CASSEQGLSNQPQHF.

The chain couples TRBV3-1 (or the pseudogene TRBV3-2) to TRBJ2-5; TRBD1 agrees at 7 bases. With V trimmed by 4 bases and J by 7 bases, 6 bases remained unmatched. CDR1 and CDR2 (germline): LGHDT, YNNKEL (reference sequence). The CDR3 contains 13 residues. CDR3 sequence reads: CASSLEGAGTQYF. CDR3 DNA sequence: TGTGCCAGCAGCCTCGAGGGGGCAGGGACCCAGTACTTC.

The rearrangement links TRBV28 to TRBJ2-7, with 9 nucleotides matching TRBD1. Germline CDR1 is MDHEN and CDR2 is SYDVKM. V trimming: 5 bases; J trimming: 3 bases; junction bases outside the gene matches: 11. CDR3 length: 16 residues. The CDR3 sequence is CASSLRQGGNYYEQYF. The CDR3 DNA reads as TGTGCCAGCAGTCTAAGACAGGGGGGGAACTACTACGAGCAGTACTTC.

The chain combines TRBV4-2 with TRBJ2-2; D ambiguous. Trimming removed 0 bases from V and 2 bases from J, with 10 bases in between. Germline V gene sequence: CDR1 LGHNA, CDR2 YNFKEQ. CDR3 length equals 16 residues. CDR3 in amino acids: CASSQETYFNTGELFF. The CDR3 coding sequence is TGTGCCAGCAGCCAAGAAACATACTTCAACACCGGGGAGCTGTTTTTT.

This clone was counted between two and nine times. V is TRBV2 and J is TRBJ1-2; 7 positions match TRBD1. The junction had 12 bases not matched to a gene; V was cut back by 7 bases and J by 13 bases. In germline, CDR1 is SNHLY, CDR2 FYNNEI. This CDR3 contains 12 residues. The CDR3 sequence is CASTRETGRCTF. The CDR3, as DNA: TGTGCCAGCACCCGAGAGACAGGGCGGTGCACCTTC.

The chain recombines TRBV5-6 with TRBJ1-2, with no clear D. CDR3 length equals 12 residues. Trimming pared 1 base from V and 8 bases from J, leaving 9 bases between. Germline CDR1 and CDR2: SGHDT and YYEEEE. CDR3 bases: TGTGCCAGCAGCTTGATTGGAGAGGGCTACACCTTC. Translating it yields CASSLIGEGYTF.

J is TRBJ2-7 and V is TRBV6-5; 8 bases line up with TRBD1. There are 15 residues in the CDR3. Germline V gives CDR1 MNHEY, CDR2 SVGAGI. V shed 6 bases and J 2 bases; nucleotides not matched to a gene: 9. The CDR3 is CASRRVTGGTYEQYF. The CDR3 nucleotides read TGTGCCAGCAGAAGGGTAACAGGGGGGACCTACGAGCAGTACTTC.

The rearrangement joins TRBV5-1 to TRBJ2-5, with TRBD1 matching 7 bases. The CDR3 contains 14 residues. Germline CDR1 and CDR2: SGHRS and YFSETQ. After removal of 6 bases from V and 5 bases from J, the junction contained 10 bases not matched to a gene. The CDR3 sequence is CASNPQGLGETQYF. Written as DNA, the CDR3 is TGCGCCAGCAACCCACAGGGGCTGGGGGAGACCCAGTACTTC.